This T cell receptor beta chain originates from a study of T cell repertoires in aging, cancer and after chemotherapy. About the study: Healthy donor repertoires were recorded over several months to years and showed clear clonal overlap. The study, taken as a whole, reports: Median generation probability rose over the chemotherapy interval in each cancer cohort, suggesting rebound thymic output.

As to this clonotype: Its target is unknown.

TCR beta rearrangements were amplified from peripheral blood genomic DNA. This CDR3 is built from 11 residues. Germline assignment: CDR1 SQVTM and CDR2 ANQGSEA. The V end lost 4 bases, the J end lost 9 bases, and 10 bases lay between the germline ends. Rearranged V-D-J TRB sequences were amplified with a mixed TRB-A/B primer pool. From the multiplex PCR reads, TCRdb called clonotypes with MiXCR, one entry per CDR3 protein. The sample carries more than 15,000 distinct CDR3 sequences, about 50% recorded once. This chain connects TRBV29-1 to TRBJ1-5; no clear D gene. The TCR sequence derives from a human donor in good health. The sequenced sample consisted of blood. The CDR3 DNA reads as TGCAGCGTTGGGACCGGCGGGCCCCAGCATTTT. It translates to CSVGTGGPQHF.